This T cell receptor beta chain came from a study of T cell responses to AZD1222 COVID-19 vaccine (dated by TCRdb to 2020 to 2022). As for the study more broadly: Because spike-specific TCR depth and breadth did not differ between the two schedules, AZD1222 recipients who got a second dose at roughly 4 weeks were pooled with those who got a second dose at roughly 12 weeks. Enrollment into the trials was organized by age into subgroups of 18-55, 56-69 and 70-plus years, and those subgroups contained approximately 150, 30 and 60 TCR-sequenced participants, respectively. A total of about 230 trial participants underwent TCR sequencing, of whom about 210 received two doses of AZD1222 and about 25 received two doses of the MenACWY control vaccine.

Of note for this clone: Its binding antigen is unknown. At one end, the junction sequence differs from germline, possibly due to a read error.

Reading the germline V gene gives CDR1 SGHRS and CDR2 YFSETQ. The CDR3 runs 13 residues from the cysteine to the phenylalanine. This entry keeps only the CDR3 DNA: 39 bases, framed from base 1. The CDR3 regions of human TCRbeta chains were analyzed by immunosequencing. Per the source publication's procedure: TCRs in the repertoires were matched against a reference library of SARS-CoV-2-specific TCRs that had been generated with the MIRA antigen-specificity platform. Breadth was defined as the fraction of unique TCRs that were SARS-CoV-2-associated, and depth was defined as the fraction of total T cells that were SARS-CoV-2-associated. Each spike-specific TCR was assigned to its reactive spike region and to a CD4 or CD8 class using the MIRA data. Log10-transformed breadth and depth values were compared by one-way ANOVA with Sidak's multiple comparisons tests. TCRdb obtained this table from immuneACCESS and retained in-frame rearrangements with V and J assigned. These tables miss some clones; where compared with another copy, unresolved V genes account for less than half of the shortfall, and the remainder is unexplained. The V and J calls and clone size come from that table; D and trimming were worked out from the DNA. The sample table contains tens of thousands of clones; only one count was recorded for around nine tenths of them. Of the sample, more than 4% is held by the ten largest clones.

The time point label, as the study defines it: baseline before first vaccination. Vaccinee samples came from UK trials COV001 and COV002, including a single-blind randomized controlled phase 2/3 trial of AZD1222 (ChAdOx1 nCoV-19) in healthy adults. Trial participant PBMC samples were collected at day 0 and day 28 after the second dose for TCRbeta chain sequencing. Summary of the overall study and its limitations: Most participants were white British and females outnumbered males, and the authors suggested that clonal diversity may have been underestimated. The vaccine-associated CD4 TCRs covered the entire spike protein, and the dominant responses fell in regions 160-218 and 743-854. Because no day 14 peak-response samples were available, the repertoires could be characterized only after the peak T cell response. Only five to seven AZD1222 recipients were SARS-CoV-2 seropositive at baseline, limiting conclusions about previously exposed vaccinees. Spike-specific TCR breadth and depth rose significantly after two AZD1222 doses compared with day 0 and with MenACWY recipients. The 56-69-year group was small, and its depth increase did not reach significance, likely because of low power. Nearly half of unique spike-specific TCRs reportedly recognized epitopes outside regions mutated in the B.1.351 and B.1.1.7 variants.

The sequence is built from TRBV5-1 and TRBJ1-2, with TRBD1 as a weak D call on 6 bases. The clonotype comes from an adult in good health. This specimen was peripheral blood, taken on day 0 of AZD1222 vaccination. The DNA is TGCGCCAGCGGCTTTGAGACAGGCGAAGGCTACACCTTC. The encoded protein is CASGFETGEGYTF. The reference TRBV5-1 and TRBJ1-2 proteins fill in what lies around the CDR3, so the full variable domain reads KAGVTQTPRYLIKTRGQQVTLSCSPISGHRSVSWYQQTPGQGLQFLFEYFSETQRNKGNFPGRFSGRQFSNSRSEMNVSTLELGDSALYLCASGFETGEGYTFGSGTRLTVV.